This TCR beta chain was found in a study of blood T cell repertoires in COVID-19. Overall study context: The study drew acute and convalescent COVID-19 samples from the United States, Italy and Spain. T cells, B-cell-depleted T cells, or PBMCs provided the cDNA or gDNA that served as material.

Trimming stripped 8 bases from V and 2 bases from J, with 16 bases between. The CDR3 is 14 residues long. Germline CDR1 and CDR2: SEHNR and FQNEAQ (reference sequence). Source study methods: Researchers report that nucleated cell counts were estimated from reference gene primer amplification. Only in-frame clones appear in the TCRdb table, and some are missing; sequencing was by immunoSEQ multiplex PCR. V and J calls and clone size are copied from that table; D and trimming were computed from the DNA. The sample has under 300,000 clones; 86% are singletons. This clone was counted a single time. Input material: peripheral blood. The chain recombines TRBV7-9 with TRBJ2-7; D might be TRBD1 (6 bases). The TCR comes from a young woman with active or convalescent COVID-19. The CDR3 DNA is TGTGCCAGCGGGGGCACACGGAGCACCTACGAGCAGTACTTC. Amino acids: CASGGTRSTYEQYF.